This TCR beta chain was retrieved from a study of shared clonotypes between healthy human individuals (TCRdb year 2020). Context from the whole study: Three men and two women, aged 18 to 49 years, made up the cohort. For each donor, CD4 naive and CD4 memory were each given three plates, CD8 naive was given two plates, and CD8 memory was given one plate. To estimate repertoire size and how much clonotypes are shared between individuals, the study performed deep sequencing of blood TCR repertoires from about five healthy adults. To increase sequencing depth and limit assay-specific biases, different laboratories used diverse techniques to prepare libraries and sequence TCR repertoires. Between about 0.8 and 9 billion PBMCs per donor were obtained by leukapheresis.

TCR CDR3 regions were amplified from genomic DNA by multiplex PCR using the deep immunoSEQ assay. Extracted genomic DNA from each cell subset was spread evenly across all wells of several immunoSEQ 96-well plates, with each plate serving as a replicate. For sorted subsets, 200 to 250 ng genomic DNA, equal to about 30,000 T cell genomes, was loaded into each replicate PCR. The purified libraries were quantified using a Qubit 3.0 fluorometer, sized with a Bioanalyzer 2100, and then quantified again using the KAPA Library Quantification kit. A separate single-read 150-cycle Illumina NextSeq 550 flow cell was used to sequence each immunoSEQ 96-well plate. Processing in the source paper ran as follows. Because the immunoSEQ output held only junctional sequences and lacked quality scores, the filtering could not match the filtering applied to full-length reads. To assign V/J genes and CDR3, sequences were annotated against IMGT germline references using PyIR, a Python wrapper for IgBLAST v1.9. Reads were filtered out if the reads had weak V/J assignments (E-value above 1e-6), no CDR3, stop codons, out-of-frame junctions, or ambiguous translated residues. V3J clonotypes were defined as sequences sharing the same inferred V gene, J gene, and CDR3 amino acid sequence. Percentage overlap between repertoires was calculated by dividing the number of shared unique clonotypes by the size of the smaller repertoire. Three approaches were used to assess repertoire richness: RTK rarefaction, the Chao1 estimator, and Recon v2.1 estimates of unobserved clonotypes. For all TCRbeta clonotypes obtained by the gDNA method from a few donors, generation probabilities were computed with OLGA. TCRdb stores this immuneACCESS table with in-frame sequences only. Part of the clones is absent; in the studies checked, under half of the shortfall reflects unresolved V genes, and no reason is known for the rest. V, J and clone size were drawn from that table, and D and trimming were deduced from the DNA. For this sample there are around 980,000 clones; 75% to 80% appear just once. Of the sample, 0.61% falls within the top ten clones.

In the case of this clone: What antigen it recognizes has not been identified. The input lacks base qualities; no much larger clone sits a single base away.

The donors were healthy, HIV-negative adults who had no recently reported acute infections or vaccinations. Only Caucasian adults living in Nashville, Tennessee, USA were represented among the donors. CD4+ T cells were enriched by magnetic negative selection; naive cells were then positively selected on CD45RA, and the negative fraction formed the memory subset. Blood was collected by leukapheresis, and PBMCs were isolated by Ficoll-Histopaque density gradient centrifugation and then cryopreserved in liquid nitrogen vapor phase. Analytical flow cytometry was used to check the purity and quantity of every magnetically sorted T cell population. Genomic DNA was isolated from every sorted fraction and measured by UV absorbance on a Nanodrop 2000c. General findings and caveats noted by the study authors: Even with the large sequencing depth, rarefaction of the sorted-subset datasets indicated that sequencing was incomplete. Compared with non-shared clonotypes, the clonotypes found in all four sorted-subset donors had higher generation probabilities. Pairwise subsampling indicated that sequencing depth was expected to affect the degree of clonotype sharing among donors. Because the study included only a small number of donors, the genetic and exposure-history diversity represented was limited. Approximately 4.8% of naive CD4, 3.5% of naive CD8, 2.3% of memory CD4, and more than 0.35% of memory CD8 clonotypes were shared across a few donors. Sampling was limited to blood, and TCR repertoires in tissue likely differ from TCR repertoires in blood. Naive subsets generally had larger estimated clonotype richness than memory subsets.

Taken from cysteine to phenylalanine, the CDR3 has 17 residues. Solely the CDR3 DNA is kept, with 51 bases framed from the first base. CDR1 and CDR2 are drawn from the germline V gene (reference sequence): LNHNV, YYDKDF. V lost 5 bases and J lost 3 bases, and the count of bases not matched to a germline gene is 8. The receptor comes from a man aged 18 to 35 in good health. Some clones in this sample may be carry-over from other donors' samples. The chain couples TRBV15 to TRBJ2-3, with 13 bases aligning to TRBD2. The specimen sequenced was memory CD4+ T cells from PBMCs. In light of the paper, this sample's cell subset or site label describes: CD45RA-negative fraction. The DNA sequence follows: TGTGCCACCAGCCCCGGACTAGCGGGAGATGGGACAGATACGCAGTATTTT. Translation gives CATSPGLAGDGTDTQYF.